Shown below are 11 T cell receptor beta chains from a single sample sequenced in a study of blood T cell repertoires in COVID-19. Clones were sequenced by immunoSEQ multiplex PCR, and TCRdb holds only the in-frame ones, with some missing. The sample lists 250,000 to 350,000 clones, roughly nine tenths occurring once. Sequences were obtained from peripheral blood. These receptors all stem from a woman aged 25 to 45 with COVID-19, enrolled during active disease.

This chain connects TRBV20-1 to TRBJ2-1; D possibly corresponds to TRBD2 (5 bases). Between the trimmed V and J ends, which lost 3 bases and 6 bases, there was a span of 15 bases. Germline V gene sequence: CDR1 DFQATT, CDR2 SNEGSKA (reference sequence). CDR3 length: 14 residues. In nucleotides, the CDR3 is TGCAGTGCTAGTGGGTCTGGAGGAATCAATGAGCAGTTCTTC. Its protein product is CSASGSGGINEQFF.

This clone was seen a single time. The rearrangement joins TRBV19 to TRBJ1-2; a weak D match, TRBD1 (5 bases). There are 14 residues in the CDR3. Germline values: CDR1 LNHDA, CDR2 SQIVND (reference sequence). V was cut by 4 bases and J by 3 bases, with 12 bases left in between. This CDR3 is CASSRQMGDYGYTF. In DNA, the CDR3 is TGTGCCAGTAGTAGACAGATGGGTGACTATGGCTACACCTTC.

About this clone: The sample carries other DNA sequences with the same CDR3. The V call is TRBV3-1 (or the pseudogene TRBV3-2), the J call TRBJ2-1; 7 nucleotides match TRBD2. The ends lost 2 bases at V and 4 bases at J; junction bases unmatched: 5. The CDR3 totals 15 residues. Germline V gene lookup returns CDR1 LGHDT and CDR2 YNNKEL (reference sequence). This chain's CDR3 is CASSQTGGGYNEQFF. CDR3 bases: TGTGCCAGCAGCCAAACGGGAGGCGGGTACAATGAGCAGTTCTTC.

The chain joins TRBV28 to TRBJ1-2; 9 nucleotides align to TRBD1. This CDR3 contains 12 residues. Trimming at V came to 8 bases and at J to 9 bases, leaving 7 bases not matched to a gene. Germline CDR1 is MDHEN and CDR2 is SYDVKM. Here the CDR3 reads CASALGQGRYTF. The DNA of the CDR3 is TGTGCCAGCGCCTTGGGACAGGGACGCTACACCTTC.

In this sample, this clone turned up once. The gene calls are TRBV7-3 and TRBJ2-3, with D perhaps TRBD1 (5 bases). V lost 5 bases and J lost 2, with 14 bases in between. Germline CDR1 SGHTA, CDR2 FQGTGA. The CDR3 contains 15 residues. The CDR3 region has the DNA TGTGCCAGCAGCCCCCTAGGGGCCCTCACAGATACGCAGTATTTT. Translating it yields CASSPLGALTDTQYF.

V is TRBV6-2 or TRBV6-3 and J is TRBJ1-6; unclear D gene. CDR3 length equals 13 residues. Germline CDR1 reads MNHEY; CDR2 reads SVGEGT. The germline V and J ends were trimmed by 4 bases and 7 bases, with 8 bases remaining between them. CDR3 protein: CASSSTVNSPLHF. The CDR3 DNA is TGTGCCAGCAGTTCAACAGTGAATTCACCCCTCCACTTT.

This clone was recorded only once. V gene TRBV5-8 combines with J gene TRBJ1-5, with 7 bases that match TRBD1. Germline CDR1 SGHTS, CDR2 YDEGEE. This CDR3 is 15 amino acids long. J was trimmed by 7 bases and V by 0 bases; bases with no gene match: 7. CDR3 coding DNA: TGTGCCAGCAGCTTGGTGGGACAGATAATCCAGCCCCAGCATTTT. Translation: CASSLVGQIIQPQHF.

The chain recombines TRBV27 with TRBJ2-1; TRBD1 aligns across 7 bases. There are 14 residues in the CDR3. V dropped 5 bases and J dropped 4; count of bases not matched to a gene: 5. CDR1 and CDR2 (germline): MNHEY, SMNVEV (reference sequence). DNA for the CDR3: TGTGCCAGCAGTCCAGGGACAGAATACAATGAGCAGTTCTTC. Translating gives CASSPGTEYNEQFF.

The CDR3, as DNA: TGCAGCGTCCCAGCCGGACAGGGAGGACTCCATGGCTACACCTTC. This codes for CSVPAGQGGLHGYTF. The chain joins TRBV29-1 to TRBJ1-2, with 8 bases aligning to TRBD1. This CDR3 has 15 amino acids. The V segment lost 6 bases and the J segment 6 bases; nucleotides outside the gene matches: 15. In germline, CDR1 is SQVTM, CDR2 ANQGSEA. The whole variable domain, filled in from reference TRBV29-1 and TRBJ1-2, reads SAVISQKPSRDICQRGTSLTIQCQVDSQVTMMFWYRQQPGQSLTLIATANQGSEATYESGFVIDKFPISRPNLTFSTLTVSNMSPEDSSIYLCSVPAGQGGLHGYTFGSGTRLTVV.

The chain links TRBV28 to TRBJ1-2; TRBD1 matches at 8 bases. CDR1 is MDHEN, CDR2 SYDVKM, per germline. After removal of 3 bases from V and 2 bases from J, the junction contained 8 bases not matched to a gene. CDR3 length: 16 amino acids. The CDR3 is CASSFLTTGDNYGYTF. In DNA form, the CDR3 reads TGTGCCAGCAGTTTTCTTACGACAGGGGACAACTATGGCTACACCTTC.

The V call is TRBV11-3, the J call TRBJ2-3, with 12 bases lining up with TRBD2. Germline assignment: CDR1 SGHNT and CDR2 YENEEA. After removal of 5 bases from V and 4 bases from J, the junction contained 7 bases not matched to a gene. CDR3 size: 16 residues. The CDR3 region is CASSPRLAGEADTQYF. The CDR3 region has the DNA TGTGCCAGCAGCCCCCGACTAGCGGGAGAAGCAGATACGCAGTATTTT.